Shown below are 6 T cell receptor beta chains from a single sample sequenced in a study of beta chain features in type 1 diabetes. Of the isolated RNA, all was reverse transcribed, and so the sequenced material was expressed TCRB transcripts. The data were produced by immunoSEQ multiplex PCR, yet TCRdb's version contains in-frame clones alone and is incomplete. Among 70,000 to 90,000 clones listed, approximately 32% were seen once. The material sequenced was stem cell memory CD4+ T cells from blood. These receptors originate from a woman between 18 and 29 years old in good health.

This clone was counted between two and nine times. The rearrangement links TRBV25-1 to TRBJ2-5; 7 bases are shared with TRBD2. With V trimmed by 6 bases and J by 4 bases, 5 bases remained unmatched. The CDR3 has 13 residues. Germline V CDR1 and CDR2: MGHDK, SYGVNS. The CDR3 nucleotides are TGTGCCAGCAGGTGGGAGGGAACAGAGACCCAGTACTTC. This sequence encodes CASRWEGTETQYF.

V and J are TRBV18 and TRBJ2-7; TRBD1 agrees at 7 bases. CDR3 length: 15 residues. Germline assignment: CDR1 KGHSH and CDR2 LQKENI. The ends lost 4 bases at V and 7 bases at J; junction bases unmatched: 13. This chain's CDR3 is CASSLSTGTLGEQYF. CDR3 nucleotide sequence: TGTGCCAGCTCACTGTCGACAGGGACCCTCGGTGAGCAGTACTTC. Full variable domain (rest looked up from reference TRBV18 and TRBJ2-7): NAGVMQNPRHLVRRRGQEARLRCSPMKGHSHVYWYRQLPEEGLKFMVYLQKENIIDESGMPKERFSAEFPKEGPSILRIQQVVRGDSAAYFCASSLSTGTLGEQYFGPGTRLTVT.

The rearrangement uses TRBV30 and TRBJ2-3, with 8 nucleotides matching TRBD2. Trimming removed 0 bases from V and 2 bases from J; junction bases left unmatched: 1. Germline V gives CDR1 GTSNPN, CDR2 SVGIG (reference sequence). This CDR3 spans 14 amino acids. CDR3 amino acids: CAWSVLADTDTQYF. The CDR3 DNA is TGTGCCTGGAGTGTACTAGCGGACACAGATACGCAGTATTTT. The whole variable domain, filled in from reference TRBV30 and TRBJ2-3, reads SQTIHQWPATLVQPVGSPLSLECTVEGTSNPNLYWYRQAAGRGLQLLFYSVGIGQISSEVPQNLSASRPQDRQFILSSKKLLLSDSGFYLCAWSVLADTDTQYFGPGTRLTVL.

This chain's CDR3 is CASSLRGSGTDTQYF. The CDR3 nucleotides are TGTGCCAGCAGCTTACGCGGGAGTGGCACAGATACGCAGTATTTT. The chain carries TRBV7-2 and TRBJ2-3; 7 nucleotides agree with TRBD2. The germline CDR1 and CDR2 sequences are SGHTA and FQGNSA. After removal of 2 bases from V and 1 base from J, the junction contained 3 bases not matched to a gene. The CDR3 runs 15 residues. Supplemented by reference TRBV7-2 and TRBJ2-3, the full variable domain reads GAGVSQSPSNKVTEKGKDVELRCDPISGHTALYWYRQSLGQGLEFLIYFQGNSAPDKSGLPSDRFSAERTGGSVSTLTIQRTQQEDSAVYLCASSLRGSGTDTQYFGPGTRLTVL.

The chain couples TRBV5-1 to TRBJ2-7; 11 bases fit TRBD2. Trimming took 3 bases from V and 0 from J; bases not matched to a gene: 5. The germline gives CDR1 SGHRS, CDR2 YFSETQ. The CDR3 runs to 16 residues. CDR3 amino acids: CASSWTSGYSSYEQYF. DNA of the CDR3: TGCGCCAGCAGCTGGACTAGCGGGTACTCCTCCTACGAGCAGTACTTC.

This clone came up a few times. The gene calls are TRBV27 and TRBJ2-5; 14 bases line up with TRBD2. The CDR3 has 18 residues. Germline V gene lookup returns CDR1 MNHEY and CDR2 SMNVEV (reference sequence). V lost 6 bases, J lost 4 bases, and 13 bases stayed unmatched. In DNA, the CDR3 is TGTGCCAGCAGACTGAACCGACTAGCGGGAGGGCGGGGAGAGACCCAGTACTTC. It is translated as CASRLNRLAGGRGETQYF.